The clone carrying this T cell receptor beta chain is classed as medium-sized by frequency. Its antigen is still unknown. Classification as TPEX applied to CCR7+ PD-1+ TIGIT+ early memory CD8+ T cells bearing exhausted-like traits. RNA was isolated from duplicate vials, each containing under 180,000 sorted CD8+ T cells, for every subset. The data were taken from a study of human CD8 memory T cell subsets. Regarding the study as a whole: Diversity was similarly high in stem-like memory and precursor exhausted T cells, which was not the case for effector memory cells.

By UMI-labeled 5' RACE, the TCR beta libraries were made. Using the 5' RACE reads, TCRdb records one entry per CDR3 protein without DNA. The table counts almost 7,500 distinct CDR3 sequences; roughly 25% lies in the top ten. Sequencing was performed on CD8+ T cells from PBMCs. The clonotype was recovered from a human donor in good health.

CDR3 region: CATSGGGRDTQYF. The rearrangement links TRBV4-2 to TRBJ2-3; TCRdb's D gene call, TRBD1, goes unchecked for lack of DNA. Germline assignment: CDR1 LGHNA and CDR2 YNFKEQ. CDR3 size: 13 residues.